This T cell receptor (beta chain) was captured in a study of control samples from healthy donors and cancer patients. CDR3 length equals 15 residues. V lost 0 bases and J 8 bases, leaving 15 bases between the germline ends. Germline assignment: CDR1 SGDLS and CDR2 YYNGEE. Only in-frame clones appear in the TCRdb table, and some are missing; sequencing was by immunoSEQ multiplex PCR. Among some 120,000 clones, 85% to 90% were seen once, and the ten largest hold 1% to 1.4%. The clonotype was recovered from a woman in her fifties or sixties with colorectal cancer. Sequencing was carried out using PBMCs. The rearrangement uses TRBV9 and TRBJ2-1; D may be TRBD2 (6 bases). CDR3 in amino acids: CASSVVAGWVDEQFF. The DNA for the CDR3 is TGTGCCAGCAGCGTAGTGGCGGGATGGGTCGATGAGCAGTTCTTC.